Listed below are T cell receptor beta chains from one sample, sequenced in a study of blood T cell repertoires in COVID-19. Sequencing used immunoSEQ multiplex PCR; TCRdb keeps in-frame clones, though not all of them. The table records 65,000 to 95,000 clones, 70% to 90% of them present only once. The specimen was peripheral blood. The receptors derive from a man under 40 with acute or convalescent COVID-19. Each CDR3 is given without its conserved first and last residue. The order of the fields is V gene, J gene, clone size, CDR3 protein. The listing skips clone size in some rows; elsewhere it reads once, few, many or a size class.

V: TRBV28; J: TRBJ2-2; size: -; CDR3: ASSKLAGVLTNTGELF
V: TRBV5-5; J: TRBJ2-1; size: -; CDR3: ASSLTGTGRYNEQF
V: TRBV6-6; J: TRBJ1-5; size: -; CDR3: ASTGGDQPQH
V: TRBV19; J: TRBJ1-4; size: -; CDR3: ASSRTGGNEKLF
V: TRBV11-2; J: TRBJ2-3; size: -; CDR3: ASSSSLGLDTQY
V: TRBV29-1; J: TRBJ2-7; size: -; CDR3: SVGGSPYEQY
V: TRBV28; J: TRBJ2-7; size: -; CDR3: ASSPRAAIRQYEQY
V: TRBV7-2; J: TRBJ2-7; size: -; CDR3: ASSLVALAGDYEQY
V: TRBV11-2; J: TRBJ1-2; size: -; CDR3: ASSLSTGNYGYT
V: TRBV3-1/TRBV3-2; J: TRBJ2-5; size: -; CDR3: ASSQTSQETQY
V: TRBV9; J: TRBJ2-3; size: -; CDR3: ASRLGDGRTDTQY
V: TRBV18; J: TRBJ2-7; size: -; CDR3: ASSPISGRASVHEQY
V: TRBV30; J: TRBJ1-1; size: -; CDR3: AWEGGGLRAF
V: TRBV5-1; J: TRBJ2-1; size: once; CDR3: ASSLSTSGYNEQF
V: TRBV5-1; J: TRBJ2-3; size: -; CDR3: ASSAEGQGNTDTQY
V: TRBV30; J: TRBJ1-1; size: -; CDR3: AWSVRRGGTEAF
V: TRBV3-1/TRBV3-2; J: TRBJ1-2; size: -; CDR3: ASLNSYYGYT
V: TRBV27; J: TRBJ1-5; size: -; CDR3: ASGTGRFEPQH
V: TRBV7-2; J: TRBJ2-1; size: -; CDR3: ASTPGFGGSYNEQF
V: TRBV6-5; J: TRBJ1-4; size: -; CDR3: ASRSGTGGGKLF
V: TRBV15; J: TRBJ2-3; size: once; CDR3: ATSRLLALSDTQY
V: TRBV5-1; J: TRBJ1-2; size: -; CDR3: ASSPGTDGYT
V: TRBV7-3; J: TRBJ2-3; size: -; CDR3: ASSLGASGRGVDTQY
V: TRBV3-1/TRBV3-2; J: TRBJ1-1; size: -; CDR3: ASSQAQGGTEAF
V: TRBV4-2; J: TRBJ1-3; size: -; CDR3: ASSQAGPGNTIY
V: TRBV19; J: TRBJ1-4; size: -; CDR3: ASSIGAPDRNEKLF
V: TRBV30; J: TRBJ1-2; size: once; CDR3: AWSLRLDGYT
V: TRBV6-2/TRBV6-3; J: TRBJ2-7; size: -; CDR3: ASSKLRYEQY
V: TRBV27; J: TRBJ2-7; size: -; CDR3: ASSLAAGYEQY
V: TRBV2; J: TRBJ1-1; size: -; CDR3: ASSEWARLNTEAF
V: TRBV7-9; J: TRBJ2-2; size: -; CDR3: ASRPSGRGTGELF
V: TRBV2; J: TRBJ1-1; size: -; CDR3: ASRWTGGNPEAF
V: TRBV6-5; J: TRBJ1-3; size: -; CDR3: AVSPAGNTIY
V: TRBV9; J: TRBJ2-1; size: -; CDR3: ASSGTGLSNEQF
V: TRBV11-1; J: TRBJ2-7; size: -; CDR3: ASSFSDSLSEQY
V: TRBV20-1; J: TRBJ2-5; size: -; CDR3: SARAGETQY
V: TRBV6-5; J: TRBJ1-1; size: -; CDR3: ASSYLSAGQDTEAF
V: TRBV5-1; J: TRBJ2-5; size: few; CDR3: ASSLMASEETQY
V: TRBV14; J: TRBJ2-7; size: -; CDR3: ASSQSKGAAYYEQY
V: TRBV13; J: TRBJ2-3; size: few; CDR3: ASSLLDRASTDTQY
V: TRBV18; J: TRBJ2-1; size: -; CDR3: ASSPPSGRMGEQF
V: TRBV19; J: TRBJ2-1; size: -; CDR3: ASSISGLTLEQF
V: TRBV23-1; J: TRBJ2-2; size: -; CDR3: ASTRLRATGELF
V: TRBV4-2; J: TRBJ2-1; size: once; CDR3: ASSQGAVSSYNEQF
V: TRBV6-5; J: TRBJ1-5; size: -; CDR3: ASSLGAVEWPQH
V: TRBV7-2; J: TRBJ2-7; size: -; CDR3: ASSFGSREGQQY